A selection of T cell receptor beta chains follows, all from one sample in a study of blood T cell repertoires in COVID-19. Sequencing was performed with immunoSEQ multiplex PCR; in TCRdb, only in-frame clones are kept and a portion is missing. The table lists 150,000 or so clones, roughly 90% of them singletons. Sequenced: peripheral blood. The receptors derive from a man aged 25-45 years with COVID-19, enrolled during active disease. The CDR3 runs from the conserved cysteine through the conserved F or W. The D gene is left open where the match is weak. Size values are once, few and many counts, or a class for expanded clones, and some rows have none.

size	V	J	D	CDR3	DNA
-	TRBV4-2	TRBJ1-1	-	CASSQDHFQGRASEAFF	TGTGCCAGCAGCCAAGATCACTTTCAAGGGAGGGCAAGCGAAGCTTTCTTT
few	TRBV19	TRBJ2-2	TRBD2	CASSISSGTMNTGELFF	TGTGCCAGTAGTATATCTAGCGGGACTATGAACACCGGGGAGCTGTTTTTT
-	TRBV7-2	TRBJ2-3	-	CASSLGFVGTDTQYF	TGTGCCAGCAGCTTGGGCTTTGTGGGCACAGATACGCAGTATTTT
-	TRBV19	TRBJ2-1	-	CASSVQGLGNEQFF	TGTGCCAGTAGTGTTCAGGGTCTTGGCAATGAGCAGTTCTTC
-	TRBV4-2	TRBJ1-1	TRBD1	CASSQEGGGQKAFF	TGTGCCAGCAGCCAAGAAGGAGGGGGACAGAAAGCTTTCTTT
-	TRBV20-1	TRBJ1-3	TRBD1	CSASVDRALSGNTIYF	TGCAGTGCTAGTGTCGACAGGGCCTTATCTGGAAACACCATATATTTT
few	TRBV5-1	TRBJ1-3	TRBD1	CASRYTGESGNTIYF	TGCGCCAGCAGGTATACAGGGGAGAGTGGAAACACCATATATTTT
-	TRBV6-1	TRBJ2-2	-	CASSEVGGATTGELFF	TGTGCCAGCAGTGAAGTAGGGGGGGCGACCACCGGGGAGCTGTTTTTT
once	TRBV24-1	TRBJ2-2	-	CATSGSANTGELFF	TGTGCCACCAGTGGATCGGCGAACACCGGGGAGCTGTTTTTT
-	TRBV19	TRBJ2-1	TRBD2	CASSILAGVRNEQFF	TGTGCCAGTAGTATCCTAGCGGGAGTGCGTAATGAGCAGTTCTTC
-	TRBV19	TRBJ1-4	-	CASSPTGPNREKLFF	TGTGCCAGTAGTCCGACAGGCCCCAATCGGGAAAAACTGTTTTTT